This entry lists 26 T cell receptor beta chains sequenced from one sample in a study of blood T cells in healthy people across ages. Primers used in a second PCR of about 7 to 12 cycles were a sample-barcoded 5' primer and a J-beta primer mix. Via MiXCR, TCRdb re-called the 5' RACE reads, giving one row per CDR3 protein. The sample shows some 710,000 distinct CDR3 sequences, about 24% of them seen only once. What was sequenced was blood. The receptors stem from a man aged 65-85 years in good health.

The chain is built from TRBV6-5 and TRBJ2-5; a possible D gene is TRBD2 (7 bases). Trimming took off 8 bases at V and 1 base at J, with 14 bases between the two ends. The CDR3 loop spans 14 amino acids. The germline gives CDR1 MNHEY, CDR2 SVGAGI. CDR3 bases: TGTGCCAGCGGGGGGGGGCTACTCCAAGAGACCCAGTACTTC. Translated, it gives CASGGGLLQETQYF.

The chain links TRBV29-1 to TRBJ2-5; D ambiguous. Judging by the DNA end, TRBJ2-7 fits better; the J call may be wrong. The CDR3 is 13 residues long. Germline CDR1 reads SQVTM; CDR2 reads ANQGSEA. This chain's CDR3 is CSVELPAIYEQYF. CDR3 in DNA: TGCAGCGTTGAACTACCGGCCATCTACGAGCAGTACTTC.

CDR3 in amino acids: CASRFDRGQSNQETQYF. CDR3 sequence (DNA): TGCGCCAGCAGATTCGACAGGGGGCAGTCCAATCAGGAGACCCAGTACTTC. The chain links TRBV4-1 to TRBJ2-7; 10 nucleotides agree with TRBD1. The J call may be incorrect, as the DNA end agrees better with TRBJ2-5. The CDR3 sequence is 17 residues long. Germline V gives CDR1 MGHRA, CDR2 YSYEKL.

This clonotype was counted at least ten times. V is TRBV5-1 and J is TRBJ2-5; 9 nucleotides agree with TRBD1. CDR1 is SGHRS and CDR2 is YFSETQ in the germline V gene. CDR3 size: 16 residues. V trimming: 1 base; J trimming: 3 bases; junction bases outside the gene matches: 7. Written as DNA, the CDR3 is TGCGCCAGCAGCTTGCTTCCCGGACAGGGGAAAGAGACCCAGTACTTC. Translated: CASSLLPGQGKETQYF.

This clonotype was detected many times. This rearrangement joins TRBV5-1 to TRBJ1-3; D is undetermined. Germline values: CDR1 SGHRS, CDR2 YFSETQ. This CDR3 spans 16 amino acids. The V and J ends lost 0 bases and 0 bases respectively, with 10 bases between them. CDR3 amino acids: CASSLELLASGNTIYF. In nucleotides, the CDR3 is TGCGCCAGCAGCTTGGAACTGCTAGCCTCTGGAAACACCATATATTTT.

The gene calls are TRBV19 and TRBJ1-5; possible D gene TRBD1, 6 bases. CDR3 size: 14 residues. Per the germline V gene, CDR1 is LNHDA and CDR2 is SQIVND (reference sequence). The V end lost 6 bases, the J end lost 7 bases, and 16 bases lay between the germline ends. The CDR3 DNA sequence: TGTGCCAGTAGAGAACAGGGTTCACGGCAGCCCCAGCATTTT. Amino acids: CASREQGSRQPQHF.

The chain recombines TRBV24-1 with TRBJ2-5; 7 nucleotides align to TRBD2. The J call could be wrong; TRBJ2-1 is a better fit for the DNA end. CDR3 length: 16 residues. Per the germline V gene, CDR1 is KGHDR and CDR2 is SFDVKD. The CDR3 region is CATSDSRGGSFNEQFF. DNA for the CDR3: TGTGCCACCAGTGATTCGCGGGGCGGGAGTTTCAATGAGCAGTTCTTC.

This clonotype showed up just a few times. The rearrangement uses TRBV10-1 and TRBJ1-1; no reliable D call. V lost 4 bases to trimming and J lost 4 bases, with 13 bases between them. The V gene's germline CDR1 is WNHNN and CDR2 SYGVQD (reference sequence). This CDR3 has 14 residues. CDR3 in amino acids: CASSASGVGTEAFF. CDR3 nucleotides: TGCGCCAGCAGTGCTTCAGGCGTTGGCACTGAAGCTTTCTTT.

This clonotype was counted a few times. The chain combines TRBV9 with TRBJ2-3, with D possibly being TRBD2 (5 bases). Trimming stripped 1 base from V and 8 bases from J, with 20 bases between. The CDR3 is made up of 16 amino acids. Germline V gene data show CDR1 as SGDLS and CDR2 as YYNGEE. The CDR3 loop reads CASSVNDRRDGSTQYF. The CDR3 region has the DNA TGTGCCAGCAGCGTAAATGACCGGCGTGATGGGAGTACGCAGTATTTT.

The chain uses TRBV27 and TRBJ2-5; tentatively, D is TRBD1 (5 bases). Per the germline V gene, CDR1 is MNHEY and CDR2 is SMNVEV (reference sequence). CDR3 length equals 13 residues. The germline V and J ends were trimmed by 4 bases and 3 bases, with 9 bases remaining between them. The CDR3 is CASSSWTKETQYF. DNA of the CDR3: TGTGCCAGCAGTTCCTGGACAAAAGAGACCCAGTACTTC.

CDR3 in DNA: TGTGCCAGCAGTTTAAACGGGGTCGATACGCAGTATTTT. This translates into CASSLNGVDTQYF. The chain recombines TRBV12-3 or TRBV12-4 with TRBJ2-3; D may be TRBD2 (5 bases). With 2 bases removed from V and 6 bases from J, the gap between germline ends came to 9 bases. The CDR3 covers 13 residues.

The V and J genes are TRBV12-3 or TRBV12-4 and TRBJ1-6; tentatively, D is TRBD1 (5 bases). V lost 3 bases and J lost 9, with 18 bases in between. This CDR3 has 16 amino acids. CDR3 region: CASSLTFRQGSSPLHF. The CDR3 DNA follows: TGTGCCAGCAGTTTGACTTTTCGGCAGGGTAGTTCACCCCTCCACTTT.

The chain joins TRBV5-1 to TRBJ1-1, with D maybe TRBD1 (5 bases). The CDR3 sequence is 15 residues long. V was trimmed by 4 bases and J by 1 base, leaving 14 bases between them. The germline CDR1 and CDR2 sequences are SGHRS and YFSETQ. CDR3 region: CASSPSQTGNTEAFF. In DNA form, the CDR3 reads TGCGCCAGCAGCCCAAGCCAAACAGGGAACACTGAAGCTTTCTTT.

This clonotype has just a few counts. V and J are TRBV7-2 and TRBJ1-4, with D hard to call. The CDR3 contains 14 residues. The germline V gene encodes CDR1 SGHTA and CDR2 FQGNSA. The V end was cut by 2 bases, the J end by 15 bases, with 19 bases between. CDR3 DNA: TGTGCCAGCAGCTTATCAGGACGGCAAAGCGAGGTGTTTTTT. It translates to CASSLSGRQSEVFF.

This clonotype came up a few times. The chain is built from TRBV2 and TRBJ2-5; 10 bases map to TRBD2. Losses at the gene ends were 4 bases for V and 5 bases for J; bases not matched to a gene: 7. The CDR3 is 15 residues long. Looked up from germline, CDR1 is SNHLY and CDR2 is FYNNEI. This CDR3 reads CASSAERGGLETQYF. CDR3 DNA: TGTGCCAGCAGTGCTGAGCGGGGGGGCCTGGAGACCCAGTACTTC.

This clonotype was detected many times. The chain has TRBV3-1 and TRBJ1-2, with D possibly TRBD1 on 5 matching bases. CDR3 size: 15 residues. Germline loops: CDR1 LGHDT, CDR2 YNNKEL (reference sequence). The V end was cut by 4 bases, the J end by 5 bases, with 17 bases between. The CDR3: CASSRTVDRVYGYTF. DNA of the CDR3: TGTGCCAGCAGCCGAACAGTCGACAGAGTTTATGGCTACACCTTC. Full variable domain (rest looked up from reference TRBV3-1 and TRBJ1-2): DTAVSQTPKYLVTQMGNDKSIKCEQNLGHDTMYWYKQDSKKFLKIMFSYNNKELIINETVPNRFSPKSPDKAHLNLHINSLELGDSAVYFCASSRTVDRVYGYTFGSGTRLTVV.

This clonotype was found a few times. The chain has TRBV20-1 and TRBJ1-2, with a tentative D call TRBD1 (6 bases). The CDR3 contains 15 residues. Per the germline V gene, CDR1 is DFQATT and CDR2 is SNEGSKA (reference sequence). Trimming stripped 2 bases from V and 6 bases from J, with 19 bases between. The CDR3 DNA reads as TGCAGTGCTAGAATAGGGGGACTTGGTGAGAATGGCTACACCTTC. It yields the protein CSARIGGLGENGYTF.

This clonotype has more than one count but fewer than ten. The gene calls are TRBV20-1 and TRBJ2-3; 9 bases map to TRBD2. The CDR3 is 16 amino acids. V was clipped by 6 bases and J by 4 bases; unmatched bases: 14. Germline V CDR1 and CDR2: DFQATT, SNEGSKA (reference sequence). The CDR3 is CSAYGASGIWADTQYF. The DNA of the CDR3 is TGCAGTGCGTACGGGGCTAGCGGGATATGGGCAGATACGCAGTATTTT.

The chain is built from TRBV5-1 and TRBJ2-4; TRBD1 is a possible D gene (6 bases). Trimming stripped 0 bases from V and 8 bases from J, with 9 bases between. This CDR3 is built from 13 residues. From germline, CDR1 is SGHRS and CDR2 YFSETQ. CDR3 in DNA: TGCGCCAGCAGCTTGGCAGGGGAAGACATTCAGTACTTC. Translating it yields CASSLAGEDIQYF.

This rearrangement joins TRBV12-3 or TRBV12-4 to TRBJ1-1; a possible D gene is TRBD1 (5 bases). Deletions cut 5 bases from V and 0 bases from J, with 13 bases between. This CDR3 contains 15 residues. The CDR3: CASSPTRQLNTEAFF. CDR3 nucleotide sequence: TGTGCCAGCAGTCCGACCCGACAGCTGAACACTGAAGCTTTCTTT.

The gene calls are TRBV6-2 or TRBV6-3 and TRBJ1-5; 9 nucleotides agree with TRBD1. Trimming cost V 7 bases and J 0 bases; bases outside gene matches: 13. CDR1 MNHEY and CDR2 SVGEGT come from the germline V gene. There are 18 residues in the CDR3. This chain's CDR3 is CASNNRDRAIGSNQPQHF. The CDR3 region has the DNA TGTGCCAGCAACAACCGGGACAGGGCAATCGGTAGCAATCAGCCCCAGCATTTT.

There are a few counts of this clonotype. Here the CDR3 reads CASSPSTFTDTQYF. The CDR3 DNA reads as TGCGCCAGCAGCCCTTCTACCTTCACAGATACGCAGTATTTT. This chain links TRBV5-1 with TRBJ2-3; D unclear. CDR1 and CDR2 from the germline V gene are SGHRS and YFSETQ. The V gene lost 4 bases and the J gene lost 2 bases, with 11 bases spanning the gap. The CDR3 spans 14 residues.

The chain is built from TRBV7-9 and TRBJ2-1, with D maybe TRBD2 (5 bases). Deletions cut 2 bases from V and 5 bases from J, with 13 bases between. The CDR3 sequence is 15 residues long. CDR1 is SEHNR and CDR2 is FQNEAQ in the germline V gene (reference sequence). The CDR3 nucleotides read TGTGCCAGCAGCTTAAGGGCCAATAGCGACAATGAGCAGTTCTTC. The encoded protein is CASSLRANSDNEQFF.

V is TRBV3-1 and J is TRBJ2-5; D gene unclear. The CDR3 is made up of 14 amino acids. V was pared by 1 base and J by 6 bases, with 12 bases between. The germline V gene encodes CDR1 LGHDT and CDR2 YNNKEL (reference sequence). CDR3 nucleotides: TGTGCCAGCAGCCAAGGGACCTCCTCTAAGACCCAGTACTTC. This translates into CASSQGTSSKTQYF.

The chain employs TRBV25-1 and TRBJ1-6, with D uncertain. The length of the CDR3 is 16 residues. CDR1 and CDR2 from the germline V gene are MGHDK and SYGVNS. Trimming took 3 bases from V and 0 from J, leaving 9 bases between them. The CDR3 reads CASSEFEHSYNSPLHF. The CDR3 coding sequence is TGTGCCAGCAGTGAGTTTGAGCACTCCTATAATTCACCCCTCCACTTT.

This clonotype was recorded many times. The genes are TRBV12-3 or TRBV12-4 and TRBJ1-5; unclear D gene. This CDR3 is 13 amino acids long. V lost 5 bases to trimming and J lost 2 bases, with 7 bases between them. The CDR3 DNA reads as TGTGCCAGCAGTCCCAAGGGCAATCAGCCCCAGCATTTT. Encoded protein: CASSPKGNQPQHF.